The present T cell receptor beta chain was sequenced within a study of long-term antiretroviral therapy in people with HIV. This clone appeared once. The antigen remains unidentified. Sequencing used immunoSEQ v3.0 at survey level. Some clones are missing from TCRdb's copy, which holds only in-frame ones; the method was immunoSEQ multiplex PCR. The sample consists of roughly 28,000 clones, approximately 95% of them appearing once. V was clipped by 0 bases and J by 5 bases, with 2 bases between them. The CDR3 contains 11 residues. Germline loops: CDR1 ENHRY, CDR2 SYGVKD. Findings of the study overall: Comparison with controls showed narrower CDR3 length ranges in HIV repertoires. All time points showed a repertoire dominated by clones expanded before ART.

The V gene is TRBV10-3, the J gene TRBJ2-7; D is unresolved. Source: unsorted PBMCs, taken 5.3 years after starting antiretroviral therapy. The TCR was taken from a man between 45 and 60 years old with HIV. The CDR3 DNA reads as TGTGCCATCAGTGAGTCGAACGAGCAGTACTTC. It specifies CAISESNEQYF.